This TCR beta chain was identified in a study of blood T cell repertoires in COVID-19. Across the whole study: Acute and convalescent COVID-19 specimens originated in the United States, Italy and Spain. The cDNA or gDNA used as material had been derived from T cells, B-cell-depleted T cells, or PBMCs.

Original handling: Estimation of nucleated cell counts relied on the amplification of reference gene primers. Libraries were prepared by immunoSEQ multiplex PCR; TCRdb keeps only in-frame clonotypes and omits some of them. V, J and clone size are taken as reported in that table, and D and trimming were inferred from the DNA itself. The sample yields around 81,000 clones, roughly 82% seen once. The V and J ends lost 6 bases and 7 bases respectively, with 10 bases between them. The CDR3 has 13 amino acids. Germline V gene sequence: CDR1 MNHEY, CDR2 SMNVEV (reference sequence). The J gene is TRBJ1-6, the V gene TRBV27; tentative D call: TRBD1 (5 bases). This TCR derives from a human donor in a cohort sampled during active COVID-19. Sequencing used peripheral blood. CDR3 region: CASSFGGNSPLHF. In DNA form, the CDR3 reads TGTGCCAGCAGCTTCGGGGGGAATTCACCCCTCCACTTT.